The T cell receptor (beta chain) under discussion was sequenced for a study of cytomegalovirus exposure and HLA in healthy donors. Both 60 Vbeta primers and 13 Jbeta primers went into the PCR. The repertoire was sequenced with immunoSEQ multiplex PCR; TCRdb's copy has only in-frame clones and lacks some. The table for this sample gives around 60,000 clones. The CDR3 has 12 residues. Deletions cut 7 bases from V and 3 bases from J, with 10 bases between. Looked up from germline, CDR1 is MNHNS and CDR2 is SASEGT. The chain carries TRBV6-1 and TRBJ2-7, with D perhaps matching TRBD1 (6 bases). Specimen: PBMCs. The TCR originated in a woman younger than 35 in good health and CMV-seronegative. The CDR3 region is CASTGDNYEQYF. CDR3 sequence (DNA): TGTGCCAGCACTGGGGACAACTACGAGCAGTACTTC.